One sample yielded the 8 T cell receptor beta chains listed below, sequenced in a study of somatic mutations in cytotoxic T cells in rheumatoid arthritis. Sequenced by immunoSEQ multiplex PCR; TCRdb stores in-frame clones only, minus some. The sample carries some 16,000 clones, less than 90% recorded once. Specimen: CD8+ T cells sorted from blood. These receptor sequences come from an adult with rheumatoid arthritis.

This clone was seen a few times. The J gene is TRBJ2-1, the V gene TRBV19; D is unresolved. V lost 3 bases and J lost 0, with 12 bases in between. CDR3 length equals 16 residues. CDR1 and CDR2 from the germline V gene are LNHDA and SQIVND (reference sequence). CDR3 residues: CASSIYGSSSYNEQFF. CDR3 nucleotides: TGTGCCAGTAGTATCTACGGGTCGAGCTCCTACAATGAGCAGTTCTTC.

The gene calls are TRBV19 and TRBJ1-2; 9 bases align to TRBD1. The CDR3 has 15 amino acids. Germline V gene data show CDR1 as LNHDA and CDR2 as SQIVND (reference sequence). V lost 7 bases, J lost 7 bases, and 13 bases stayed unmatched. CDR3 residues: CASTLPGQGGLGYTF. CDR3 in DNA: TGTGCCAGTACCCTACCGGGACAGGGTGGCCTTGGCTACACCTTC.

J is TRBJ2-7 and V is TRBV19; 9 nucleotides line up with TRBD2. CDR1 is LNHDA and CDR2 is SQIVND in the germline V gene (reference sequence). V dropped 3 bases and J dropped 2; count of bases not matched to a gene: 5. The CDR3 length is 15 residues. This CDR3 reads CASSILAGDPYEQYF. CDR3 in DNA: TGTGCCAGTAGTATCTTAGCGGGGGACCCCTACGAGCAGTACTTC.

The V call is TRBV6-6, the J call TRBJ1-2, with TRBD1 as a possible D gene (6 bases). Germline V gene data show CDR1 as MNHNY and CDR2 as SVGAGI (reference sequence). The germline V and J ends were trimmed by 0 bases and 3 bases, with 11 bases remaining between them. The CDR3 covers 15 residues. The CDR3 DNA sequence: TGTGCCAGCAGTTACTCCCCGACAGGTTACTATGGCTACACCTTC. It translates to CASSYSPTGYYGYTF.

This clone was recorded a few times. V and J are TRBV11-2 and TRBJ1-4; D is perhaps TRBD1 (6 bases). V lost 4 bases and J lost 6, with 15 bases in between. The CDR3 extends over 15 amino acids. Germline assignment: CDR1 SGHAT and CDR2 FQNNGV. This chain's CDR3 is CASSSTGQGDEKLFF. Here the CDR3 DNA reads TGTGCCAGCAGCTCGACAGGCCAAGGCGATGAAAAACTGTTTTTT.

This rearrangement joins TRBV5-1 to TRBJ2-5, with no clear D. V shed 6 bases and J shed 3 bases, with 21 bases lying between them. The CDR3 covers 16 residues. The germline V gene has CDR1 SGHRS and CDR2 YFSETQ. CDR3 coding DNA: TGCGCCAGCACCCTAAAGTGGCTAAACGAAGAAGAGACCCAGTACTTC. Its translation: CASTLKWLNEEETQYF.

The rearrangement links TRBV6-1 to TRBJ2-5; 7 bases are shared with TRBD1. The CDR3 extends over 16 amino acids. J gave up 0 bases and V 0 bases, and 4 bases lay outside the gene matches. Germline V gene data show CDR1 as MNHNS and CDR2 as SASEGT. CDR3 DNA sequence: TGTGCCAGCAGTGAAGCGGACAGGACGTACCAAGAGACCCAGTACTTC. Its protein is CASSEADRTYQETQYF.

V is TRBV9 and J is TRBJ2-1, with D unclear. The CDR3 sequence is 13 residues long. Trimming took 0 bases from V and 3 from J, leaving 4 bases between them. CDR1 is SGDLS, CDR2 YYNGEE, per germline. The CDR3 reads CASSVESYNEQFF. The CDR3 DNA follows: TGTGCCAGCAGCGTAGAGAGCTACAATGAGCAGTTCTTC. The whole variable domain, remainder taken from reference TRBV9 and TRBJ2-1, is DSGVTQTPKHLITATGQRVTLRCSPRSGDLSVYWYQQSLDQGLQFLIQYYNGEERAKGNILERFSAQQFPDLHSELNLSSLELGDSALYFCASSVESYNEQFFGPGTRLTVL.